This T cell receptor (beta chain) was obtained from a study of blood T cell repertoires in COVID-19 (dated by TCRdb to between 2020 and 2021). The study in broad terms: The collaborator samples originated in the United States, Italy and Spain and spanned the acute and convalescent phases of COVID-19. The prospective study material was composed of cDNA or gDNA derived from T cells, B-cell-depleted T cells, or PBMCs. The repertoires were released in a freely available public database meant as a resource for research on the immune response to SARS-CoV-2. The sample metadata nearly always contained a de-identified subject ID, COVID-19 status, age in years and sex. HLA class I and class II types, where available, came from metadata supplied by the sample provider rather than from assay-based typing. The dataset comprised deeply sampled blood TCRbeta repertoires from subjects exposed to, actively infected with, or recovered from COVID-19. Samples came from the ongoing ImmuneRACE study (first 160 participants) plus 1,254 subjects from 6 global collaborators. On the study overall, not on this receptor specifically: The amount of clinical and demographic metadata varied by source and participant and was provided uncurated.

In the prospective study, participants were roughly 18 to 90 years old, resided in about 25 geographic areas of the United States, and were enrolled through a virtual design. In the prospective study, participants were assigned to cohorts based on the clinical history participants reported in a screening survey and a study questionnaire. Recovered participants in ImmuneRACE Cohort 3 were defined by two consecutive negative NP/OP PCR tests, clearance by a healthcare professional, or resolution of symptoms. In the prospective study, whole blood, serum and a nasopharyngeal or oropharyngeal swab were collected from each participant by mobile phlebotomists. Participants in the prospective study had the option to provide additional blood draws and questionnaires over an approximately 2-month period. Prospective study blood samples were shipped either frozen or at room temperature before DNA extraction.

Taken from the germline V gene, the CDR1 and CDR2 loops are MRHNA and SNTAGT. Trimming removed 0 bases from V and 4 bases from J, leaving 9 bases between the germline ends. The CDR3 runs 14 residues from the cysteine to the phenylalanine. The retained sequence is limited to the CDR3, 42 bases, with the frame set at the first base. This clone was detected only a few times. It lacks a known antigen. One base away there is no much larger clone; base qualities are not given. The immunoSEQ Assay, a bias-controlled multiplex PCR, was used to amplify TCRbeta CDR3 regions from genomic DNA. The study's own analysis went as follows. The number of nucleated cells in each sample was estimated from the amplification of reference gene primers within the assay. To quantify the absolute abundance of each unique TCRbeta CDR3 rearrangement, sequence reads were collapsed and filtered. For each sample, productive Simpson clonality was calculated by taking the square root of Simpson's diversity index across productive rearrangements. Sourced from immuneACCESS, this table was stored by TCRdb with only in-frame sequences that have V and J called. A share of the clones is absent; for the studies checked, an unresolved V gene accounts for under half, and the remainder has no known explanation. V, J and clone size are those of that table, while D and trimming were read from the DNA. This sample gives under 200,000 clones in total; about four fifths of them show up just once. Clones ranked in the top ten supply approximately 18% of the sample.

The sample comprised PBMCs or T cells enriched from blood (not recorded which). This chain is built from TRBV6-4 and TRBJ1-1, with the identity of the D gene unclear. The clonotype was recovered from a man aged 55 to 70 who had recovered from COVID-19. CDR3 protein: CASSDSSGGTEAFF. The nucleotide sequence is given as TGTGCCAGCAGTGACTCGTCCGGAGGCACTGAAGCTTTCTTT.